This T cell receptor (beta chain) originates from a study of monozygotic twins with inflammatory bowel disease. Germline loops: CDR1 SGHRS, CDR2 YFSETQ. The CDR3 contains 14 residues. In regard to this clonotype: Its antigen is not identified.

General study results and limits: The sharing of clonotypes with others was lower in IBD patients than in healthy twins, especially with disease activity. Using the inverse Simpson index, IBD patients had lower TCRbeta diversity than healthy co-twins. Neither one strong signal nor one clonotype associated with IBD was supported.

Total RNA input per TCR library was around 3,500 ng. From its re-call of the 5' RACE reads, TCRdb lists each CDR3 protein once, without DNA. The sample holds about 380,000 distinct CDR3 sequences. The receptor's source is a human donor with ulcerative colitis or Crohn's disease, or a healthy co-twin of an affected twin (not recorded which). This rearrangement joins TRBV5-1 to TRBJ2-7; lacking DNA, the TRBD1 call made by TCRdb goes unchecked. The specimen was blood. The CDR3 region is CASSFRDSTYEQYF.